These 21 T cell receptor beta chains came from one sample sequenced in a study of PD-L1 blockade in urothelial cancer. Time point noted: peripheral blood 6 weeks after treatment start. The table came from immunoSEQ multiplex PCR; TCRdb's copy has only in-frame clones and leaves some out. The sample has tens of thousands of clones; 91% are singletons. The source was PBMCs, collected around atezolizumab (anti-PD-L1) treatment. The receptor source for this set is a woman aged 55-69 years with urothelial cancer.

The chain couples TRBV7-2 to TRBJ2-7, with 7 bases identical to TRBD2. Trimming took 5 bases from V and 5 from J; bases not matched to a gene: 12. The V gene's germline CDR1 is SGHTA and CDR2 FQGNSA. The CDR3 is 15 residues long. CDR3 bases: TGTGCCAGCAGCCGAGGGGCGGGAGAGCACCACGAGCAGTACTTC. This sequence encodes CASSRGAGEHHEQYF. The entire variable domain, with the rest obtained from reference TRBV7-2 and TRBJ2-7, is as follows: GAGVSQSPSNKVTEKGKDVELRCDPISGHTALYWYRQSLGQGLEFLIYFQGNSAPDKSGLPSDRFSAERTGGSVSTLTIQRTQQEDSAVYLCASSRGAGEHHEQYFGPGTRLTVT.

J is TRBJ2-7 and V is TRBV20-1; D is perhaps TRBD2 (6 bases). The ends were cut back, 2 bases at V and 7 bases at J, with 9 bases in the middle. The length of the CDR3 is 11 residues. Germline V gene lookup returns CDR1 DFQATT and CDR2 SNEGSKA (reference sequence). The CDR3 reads CSARPSGEQYF. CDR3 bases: TGCAGTGCTAGACCCAGCGGGGAGCAGTACTTC.

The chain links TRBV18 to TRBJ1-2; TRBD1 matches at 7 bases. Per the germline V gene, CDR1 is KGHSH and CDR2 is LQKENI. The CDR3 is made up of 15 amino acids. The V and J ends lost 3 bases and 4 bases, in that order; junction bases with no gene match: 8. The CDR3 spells CASSPLTGDGYGYTF. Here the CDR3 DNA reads TGTGCCAGCTCACCTCTTACAGGGGACGGCTATGGCTACACCTTC.

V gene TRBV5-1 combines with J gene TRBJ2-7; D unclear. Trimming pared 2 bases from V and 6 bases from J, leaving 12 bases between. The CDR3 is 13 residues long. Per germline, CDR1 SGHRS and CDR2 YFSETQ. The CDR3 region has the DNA TGCGCCAGCAGCTTTTCTTCAGGCTTCGAGCAGTACTTC. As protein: CASSFSSGFEQYF.

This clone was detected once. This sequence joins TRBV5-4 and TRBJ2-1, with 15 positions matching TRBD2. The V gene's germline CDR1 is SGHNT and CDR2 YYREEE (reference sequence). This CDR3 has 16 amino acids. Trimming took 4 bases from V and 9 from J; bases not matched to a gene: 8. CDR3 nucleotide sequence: TGTGCCAGCAGCCCAGCCGGGACTAGCGGGGGGTTTGAGCAGTTCTTC. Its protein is CASSPAGTSGGFEQFF.

The CDR3 coding sequence is TGCAGCGTTTTAGGGTTGCAGACAGACACAGATACGCAGTATTTT. Its protein product is CSVLGLQTDTDTQYF. The chain employs TRBV29-1 and TRBJ2-3; TRBD1 might be the D (5 bases). Germline V gene lookup returns CDR1 SQVTM and CDR2 ANQGSEA. V dropped 5 bases and J dropped 2 bases, with 17 bases sitting between them. This CDR3 is built from 15 residues.

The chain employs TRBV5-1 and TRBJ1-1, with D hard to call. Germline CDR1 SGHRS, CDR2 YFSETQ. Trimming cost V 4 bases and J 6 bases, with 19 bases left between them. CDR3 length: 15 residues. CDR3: CASSAAAGIVAEAFF. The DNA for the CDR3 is TGCGCCAGCAGCGCGGCGGCGGGGATTGTCGCTGAAGCTTTCTTT.

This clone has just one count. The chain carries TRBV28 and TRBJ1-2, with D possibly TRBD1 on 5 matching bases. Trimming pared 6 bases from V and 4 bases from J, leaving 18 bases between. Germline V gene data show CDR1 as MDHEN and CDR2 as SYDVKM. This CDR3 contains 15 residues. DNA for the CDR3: TGTGCCAGCAGCCCTGAATCGGCGGGACCCTATGGCTACACCTTC. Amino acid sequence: CASSPESAGPYGYTF.

In DNA, the CDR3 is TGTGCCAGCAGTGAATGGGGTACTAGTTCCCAGTACTTC. This sequence encodes CASSEWGTSSQYF. V and J are TRBV2 and TRBJ2-5, with a weak D call TRBD2 (5 bases). There are 13 residues in the CDR3. The germline V gene encodes CDR1 SNHLY and CDR2 FYNNEI. Deletions cut 2 bases from V and 9 bases from J, with 13 bases between. Full variable domain (missing parts from reference TRBV2 and TRBJ2-5): EPEVTQTPSHQVTQMGQEVILRCVPISNHLYFYWYRQILGQKVEFLVSFYNNEISEKSEIFDDQFSVERPDGSNFTLKIRSTKLEDSAMYFCASSEWGTSSQYFGPGTRLLVL.

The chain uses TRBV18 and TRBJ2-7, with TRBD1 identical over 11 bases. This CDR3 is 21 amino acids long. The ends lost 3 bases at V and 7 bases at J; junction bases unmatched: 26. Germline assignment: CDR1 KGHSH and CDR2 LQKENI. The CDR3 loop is CASSPLARTGGVSNPPWEQYF. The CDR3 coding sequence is TGTGCCAGCTCACCCCTTGCACGGACAGGGGGCGTTTCTAATCCCCCCTGGGAGCAGTACTTC.

CDR3 in DNA: TGTGCCAGCAGTGCTTTGGACAGGGGTGGATTGCACACCATATATTTT. Translation gives CASSALDRGGLHTIYF. V and J are TRBV6-1 and TRBJ1-3; 9 bases line up with TRBD1. The germline V gene encodes CDR1 MNHNS and CDR2 SASEGT. There are 16 residues in the CDR3. Trimming cost V 4 bases and J 8 bases; bases outside gene matches: 12.

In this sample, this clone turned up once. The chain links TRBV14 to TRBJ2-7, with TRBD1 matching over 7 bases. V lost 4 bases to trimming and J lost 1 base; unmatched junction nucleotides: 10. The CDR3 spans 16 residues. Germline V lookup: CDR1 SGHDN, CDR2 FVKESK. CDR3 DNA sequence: TGTGCCAGCAGCCTCATGGGCTTACAGGGGTCCTACGAGCAGTACTTC. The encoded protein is CASSLMGLQGSYEQYF.

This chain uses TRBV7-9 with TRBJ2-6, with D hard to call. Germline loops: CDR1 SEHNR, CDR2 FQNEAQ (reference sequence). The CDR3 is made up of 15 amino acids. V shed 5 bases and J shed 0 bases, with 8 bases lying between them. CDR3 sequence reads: CASSIHGSGANVLTF. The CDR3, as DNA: TGTGCCAGCAGCATACATGGCTCTGGGGCCAACGTCCTGACTTTC.

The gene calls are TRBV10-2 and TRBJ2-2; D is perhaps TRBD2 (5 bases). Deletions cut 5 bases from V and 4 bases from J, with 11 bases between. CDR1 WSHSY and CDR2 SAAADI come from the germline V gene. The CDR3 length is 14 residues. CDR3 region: CASSWTDSTGELFF. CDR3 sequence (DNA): TGCGCCAGCAGTTGGACTGACTCCACCGGGGAGCTGTTTTTT.

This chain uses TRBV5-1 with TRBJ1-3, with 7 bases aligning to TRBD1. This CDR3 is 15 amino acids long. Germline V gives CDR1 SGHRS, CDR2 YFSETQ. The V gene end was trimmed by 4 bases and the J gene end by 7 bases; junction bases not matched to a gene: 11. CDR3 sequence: CASSADRLGGNTIYF. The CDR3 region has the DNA TGCGCCAGCAGCGCGGACAGGCTTGGGGGCAACACCATATATTTT.

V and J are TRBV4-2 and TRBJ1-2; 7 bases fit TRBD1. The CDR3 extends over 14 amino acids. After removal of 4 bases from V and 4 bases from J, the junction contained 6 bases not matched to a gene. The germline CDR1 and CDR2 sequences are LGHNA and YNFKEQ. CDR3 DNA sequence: TGTGCCAGCAGCCCCGGGACAGATTCCTATGGCTACACCTTC. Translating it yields CASSPGTDSYGYTF.

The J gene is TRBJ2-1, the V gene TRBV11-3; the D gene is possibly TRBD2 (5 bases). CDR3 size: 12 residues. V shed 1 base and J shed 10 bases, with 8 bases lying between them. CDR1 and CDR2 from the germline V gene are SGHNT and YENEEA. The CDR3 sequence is CASSLVEGEQFF. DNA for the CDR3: TGTGCCAGCAGCTTAGTCGAGGGAGAGCAGTTCTTC.

In DNA form, the CDR3 reads TGTGCCAGTAGTATGGGCACAGGGACCTACAATGAGCAGTTCTTC. It translates to CASSMGTGTYNEQFF. This chain connects TRBV19 to TRBJ2-1, with D tentatively TRBD1 (6 bases). This CDR3 is built from 15 residues. Germline V gene data show CDR1 as LNHDA and CDR2 as SQIVND (reference sequence). V was shortened by 3 bases and J by 2 bases, with 11 bases between the two germline ends.

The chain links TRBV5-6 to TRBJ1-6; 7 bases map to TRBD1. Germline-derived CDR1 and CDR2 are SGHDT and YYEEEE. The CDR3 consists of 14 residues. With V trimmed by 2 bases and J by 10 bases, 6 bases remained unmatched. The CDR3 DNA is TGTGCCAGCAGCTTTGGGACAGCCGACTCACCCCTCCACTTT. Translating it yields CASSFGTADSPLHF. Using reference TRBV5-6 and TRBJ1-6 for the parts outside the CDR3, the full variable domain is DAGVTQSPTHLIKTRGQQVTLRCSPKSGHDTVSWYQQALGQGPQFIFQYYEEEERQRGNFPDRFSGHQFPNYSSELNVNALLLGDSALYLCASSFGTADSPLHFGNGTRLTVT.

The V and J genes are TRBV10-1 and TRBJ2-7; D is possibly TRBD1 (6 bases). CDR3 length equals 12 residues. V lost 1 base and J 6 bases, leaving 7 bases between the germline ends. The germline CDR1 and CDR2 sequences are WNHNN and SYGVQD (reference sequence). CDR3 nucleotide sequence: TGCGCCAGCAGTGAGTTGGGGGCCGAGCAGTACTTC. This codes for CASSELGAEQYF.

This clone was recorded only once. The CDR3 reads CASSLGQGGNEQFF. The DNA for the CDR3 is TGTGCCAGCAGCTTAGGACAGGGGGGCAATGAGCAGTTCTTC. The V gene is TRBV7-2, the J gene TRBJ2-1; TRBD1 aligns across 9 bases. V gave up 1 base and J gave up 6 bases; unmatched junction bases: 1. The CDR3 is 14 amino acids. Germline V gene sequence: CDR1 SGHTA, CDR2 FQGNSA. Looking up the rest from reference TRBV7-2 and TRBJ2-1 gives the full variable domain: GAGVSQSPSNKVTEKGKDVELRCDPISGHTALYWYRQSLGQGLEFLIYFQGNSAPDKSGLPSDRFSAERTGGSVSTLTIQRTQQEDSAVYLCASSLGQGGNEQFFGPGTRLTVL.